The T cell receptor beta chain described here comes from a study of blood T cell repertoires in COVID-19. Study context: T cells, B-cell-depleted T cells, or PBMCs provided the cDNA or gDNA that served as material.

CDR1 and CDR2 (germline): MNHEY, SVGAGI. The CDR3 is 15 residues long. V lost 7 bases and J lost 4, with 17 bases in between. As processed by the authors: Nucleated cell counts were estimated from reference gene primer amplification. Only in-frame clones appear in the TCRdb table, and some are missing; sequencing was by immunoSEQ multiplex PCR. V and J calls and clone size are those listed in that table; D and trimming were worked out from the DNA. Of 200,000 to 250,000 clones in the sample, 65% to 90% were seen once. This TCR came from a woman in her seventies with COVID-19, enrolled during active disease. Source material: peripheral blood. The chain joins TRBV6-5 to TRBJ2-1; D call uncertain. The DNA for the CDR3 is TGTGCCAGCACCCCTAGATGGAGTACTTACAATGAGCAGTTCTTC. Translation: CASTPRWSTYNEQFF.